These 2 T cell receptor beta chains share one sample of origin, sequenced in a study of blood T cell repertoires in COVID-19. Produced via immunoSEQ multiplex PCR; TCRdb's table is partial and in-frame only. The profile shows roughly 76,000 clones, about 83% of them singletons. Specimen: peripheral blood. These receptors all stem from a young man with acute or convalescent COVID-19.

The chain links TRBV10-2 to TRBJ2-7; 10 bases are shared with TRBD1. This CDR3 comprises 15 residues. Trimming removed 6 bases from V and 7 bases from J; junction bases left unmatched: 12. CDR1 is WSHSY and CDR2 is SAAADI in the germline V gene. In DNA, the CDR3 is TGCGCCAGCAGGGGACCAGGGACAGGGGATAATGAGCAGTACTTC. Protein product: CASRGPGTGDNEQYF.

The DNA of the CDR3 is TGTGCCAGCAGCATGTCCGGTCGGACTGAAGCTTTCTTT. This gives the protein CASSMSGRTEAFF. V usage is TRBV6-5 and J usage is TRBJ1-1; no definite D call. The CDR3 length is 13 residues. Germline V gives CDR1 MNHEY, CDR2 SVGAGI. Trimming left V 6 bases short and J 5 bases short, with 13 bases between.